A selection of T cell receptor beta chains follows, all from one sample in a study of T-cell reconstitution after alpha-beta-depleted transplantation in children. TCRdb called the PCR reads again in MiXCR, with one record for every CDR3 protein. The sample lists roughly 200,000 distinct CDR3 sequences, roughly 10% occurring once. Sequenced here: PBMCs from the stem cell graft donor, sampled from the stem cell graft. The receptors shown here come from a human donor who donated a stem cell graft to a child with acute lymphoblastic leukemia. The CDR3 runs from the conserved cysteine through the conserved F or W. Fields, in order: D gene, J gene, V gene, CDR3 protein. D genes are given only for firm matches.

D: -; J: TRBJ1-1; V: TRBV6-2/TRBV6-3; CDR3: CASSYQFPGRAEAFF
D: TRBD2; J: TRBJ2-1; V: TRBV7-2; CDR3: CASSIAGDDFYNEQFF
D: -; J: TRBJ1-5; V: TRBV29-1; CDR3: CSVPTDSNQPQHF
D: -; J: TRBJ1-1; V: TRBV27; CDR3: CASSLPGSYTEAFF
D: TRBD1; J: TRBJ1-1; V: TRBV2; CDR3: CASSTRPPGGWAEAFF
D: -; J: TRBJ2-2; V: TRBV2; CDR3: CASIAGPDATGELFF
D: -; J: TRBJ1-1; V: TRBV5-1; CDR3: CASSLAIANTEAFF
D: TRBD1; J: TRBJ1-5; V: TRBV11-1; CDR3: CASSPQTYGQGDQPQHF
D: TRBD1; J: TRBJ1-5; V: TRBV12-3/TRBV12-4; CDR3: CASSLTGGASNQPQHF
D: -; J: TRBJ2-7; V: TRBV5-1; CDR3: CASRLTVAYEQYF
D: -; J: TRBJ1-4; V: TRBV10-3; CDR3: CAISEGKWYEFDNEKLFF
D: -; J: TRBJ2-3; V: TRBV2; CDR3: CASLTDTGTDTQYF
D: TRBD1; J: TRBJ1-2; V: TRBV10-3; CDR3: CAISDYRGNYGYTF
D: -; J: TRBJ2-2; V: TRBV12-3/TRBV12-4; CDR3: CASSLREGTGELFF
D: TRBD1; J: TRBJ1-1; V: TRBV27; CDR3: CASSDRDRETEAFF
D: -; J: TRBJ1-2; V: TRBV29-1; CDR3: CSVDSAGRYGYTF
D: -; J: TRBJ2-7; V: TRBV18; CDR3: CASSPSTTPSYEQYF
D: -; J: TRBJ2-2; V: TRBV29-1; CDR3: CSVDLRGSHTGELFF
D: TRBD1; J: TRBJ2-2; V: TRBV10-3; CDR3: CAISESGTGVTGELFF
D: -; J: TRBJ1-2; V: TRBV10-3; CDR3: CATGLQLNYGYTF
D: TRBD1; J: TRBJ2-3; V: TRBV14; CDR3: CASSPGQGTTQYF
D: -; J: TRBJ2-3; V: TRBV29-1; CDR3: CSVESPGARDTQYF
D: -; J: TRBJ1-5; V: TRBV4-2; CDR3: CASSPHGVVNQPQHF
D: TRBD1; J: TRBJ1-1; V: TRBV11-2; CDR3: CASSLARDRGAFF
D: -; J: TRBJ2-7; V: TRBV4-1; CDR3: CASSQAPGARSYEQYF
D: -; J: TRBJ1-2; V: TRBV18; CDR3: CASSPEGTGPGYTF
D: -; J: TRBJ2-2; V: TRBV6-2/TRBV6-3; CDR3: CASSSYTDRNTGELFF
D: TRBD1; J: TRBJ1-2; V: TRBV3-1; CDR3: CASSQEDRGGGYTF
D: -; J: TRBJ2-3; V: TRBV29-1; CDR3: CSVPTVSSTDTQYF
D: TRBD1; J: TRBJ1-5; V: TRBV20-1; CDR3: CSASEGARSNQPQHF
D: TRBD1; J: TRBJ1-1; V: TRBV11-2; CDR3: CASSLIRDSFMNTEAFF